This T cell receptor beta chain comes out of a study of beta chain features in type 1 diabetes. Germline V gene data show CDR1 as SGHVT and CDR2 as SQSDAQ. The CDR3 contains 16 residues. V shed 1 base and J 4 bases; nucleotides not matched to a gene: 6. TCRB transcripts that were expressed got sequenced, as all of the isolated RNA had been reverse transcribed. Clones were read by immunoSEQ multiplex PCR, and TCRdb kept only the in-frame ones, dropping some. The sample lists 500,000 to 800,000 clones, over 10% occurring once. Findings and caveats of the study: Significant though moderate, a shortening of TCRB CDR3s appeared in all four CD4+ subsets of Type 1 diabetes patients.

To note about this clone: Its specificity is unknown.

The sample comprised naive CD4+ T cells from blood. This receptor was taken from a man aged 25 to 40 with type 1 diabetes. The chain couples TRBV7-4 to TRBJ2-3, with TRBD2 matching 9 bases. CDR3 DNA sequence: TGTGCCAGCAGCTTAGGAGCTAGCGGGGTTTCAGATACGCAGTATTTT. This sequence encodes CASSLGASGVSDTQYF.